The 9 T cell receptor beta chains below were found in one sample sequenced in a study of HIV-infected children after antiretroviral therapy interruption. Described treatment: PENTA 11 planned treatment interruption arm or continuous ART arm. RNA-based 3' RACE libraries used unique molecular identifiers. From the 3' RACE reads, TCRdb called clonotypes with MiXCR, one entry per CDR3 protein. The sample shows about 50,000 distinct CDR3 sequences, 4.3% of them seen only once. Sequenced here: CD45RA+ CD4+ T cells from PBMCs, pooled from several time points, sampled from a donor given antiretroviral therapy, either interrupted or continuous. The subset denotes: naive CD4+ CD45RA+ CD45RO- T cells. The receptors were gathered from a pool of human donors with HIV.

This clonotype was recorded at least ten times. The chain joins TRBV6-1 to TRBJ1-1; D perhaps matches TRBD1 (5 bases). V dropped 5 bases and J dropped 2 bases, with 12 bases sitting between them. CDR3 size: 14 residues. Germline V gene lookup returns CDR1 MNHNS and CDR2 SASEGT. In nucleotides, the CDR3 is TGTGCCAGCAGTTGGACACAGTCCAACACTGAAGCTTTCTTT. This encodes CASSWTQSNTEAFF.

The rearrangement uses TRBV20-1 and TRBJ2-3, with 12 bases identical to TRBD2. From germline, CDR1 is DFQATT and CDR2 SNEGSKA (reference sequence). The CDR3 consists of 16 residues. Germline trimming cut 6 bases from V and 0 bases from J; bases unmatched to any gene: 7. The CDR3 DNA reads TGCAGTGCCGACCGCCTAGCGGGGGGGAGCACAGATACGCAGTATTTT. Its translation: CSADRLAGGSTDTQYF.

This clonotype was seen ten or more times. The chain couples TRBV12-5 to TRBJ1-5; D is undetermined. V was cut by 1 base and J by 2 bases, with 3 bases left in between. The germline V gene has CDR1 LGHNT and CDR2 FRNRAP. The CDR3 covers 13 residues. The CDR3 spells CASGLEGNQPQHF. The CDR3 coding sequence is TGTGCTAGTGGTTTGGAGGGCAATCAGCCCCAGCATTTT.

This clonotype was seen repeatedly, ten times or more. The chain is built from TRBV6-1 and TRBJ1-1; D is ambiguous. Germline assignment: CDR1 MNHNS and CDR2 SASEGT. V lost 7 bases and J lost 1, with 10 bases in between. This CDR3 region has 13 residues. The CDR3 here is CASTAFRNTEAFF. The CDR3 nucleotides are TGTGCCAGCACCGCTTTTAGGAACACTGAAGCTTTCTTT.

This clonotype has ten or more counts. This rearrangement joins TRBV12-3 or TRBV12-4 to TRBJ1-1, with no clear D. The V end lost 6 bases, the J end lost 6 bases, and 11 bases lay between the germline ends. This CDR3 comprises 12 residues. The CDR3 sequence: CASSDNAPEAFF. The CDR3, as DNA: TGTGCCAGCAGCGACAACGCTCCTGAAGCTTTCTTT.

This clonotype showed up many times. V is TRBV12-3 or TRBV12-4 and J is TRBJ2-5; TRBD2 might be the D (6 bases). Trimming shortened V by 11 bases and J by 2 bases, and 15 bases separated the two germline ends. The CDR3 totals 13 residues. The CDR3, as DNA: TGTGCCTCCAAATGGGCGGGACAAGAGACCCAGTACTTC. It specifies CASKWAGQETQYF.

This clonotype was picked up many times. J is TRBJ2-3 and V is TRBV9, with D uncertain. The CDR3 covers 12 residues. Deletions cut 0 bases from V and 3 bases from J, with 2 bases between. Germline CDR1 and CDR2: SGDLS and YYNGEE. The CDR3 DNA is TGTGCCAGCAGCGTAGAGACAGATACGCAGTATTTT. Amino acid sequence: CASSVETDTQYF.

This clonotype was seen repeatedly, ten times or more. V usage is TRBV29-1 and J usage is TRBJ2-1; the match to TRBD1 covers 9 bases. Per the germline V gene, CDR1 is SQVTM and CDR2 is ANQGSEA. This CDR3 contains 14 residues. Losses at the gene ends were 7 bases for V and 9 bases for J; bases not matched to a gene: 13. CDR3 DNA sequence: TGCAGCGCCGCAGGACAGGGGTTGGGTGGTGAGCAGTTCTTC. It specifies CSAAGQGLGGEQFF.

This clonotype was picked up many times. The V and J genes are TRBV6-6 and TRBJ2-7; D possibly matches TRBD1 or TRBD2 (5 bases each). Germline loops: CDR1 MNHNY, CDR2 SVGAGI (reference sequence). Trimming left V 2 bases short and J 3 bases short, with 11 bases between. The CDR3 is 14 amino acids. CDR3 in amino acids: CASSYGGRNYEQYF. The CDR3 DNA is TGTGCCAGCAGTTACGGGGGACGGAACTACGAGCAGTACTTC.